This TCR beta chain was captured by sequencing in a study of shared clonotypes between healthy human individuals (TCRdb year 2020). Study-wide context: The cohort comprised a couple of women and three men aged 18 to 49 years. To increase sequencing depth and limit assay-specific biases, TCR repertoire library preparation and sequencing were carried out by different laboratories using diverse techniques. Per donor, leukapheresis produced somewhere between about 0.94 and 9 billion PBMCs. To estimate repertoire size and how much clonotypes are shared between individuals, the study performed deep sequencing of blood TCR repertoires from 4 to 6 healthy adults. For each donor, CD4 naive and CD4 memory were each given three plates, CD8 naive was given two plates, and CD8 memory was given one plate. Study-wide conclusions, independent of this receptor: When a handful of donors were compared, the shared fraction of clonotypes was around 5% for naive CD4, about 4% for naive CD8, 2% to 2.5% for memory CD4, and less than 0.45% for memory CD8. Clonotypes shared by all four sorted-subset donors showed higher generation probabilities than non-shared clonotypes. Larger estimated clonotype richness was generally found for naive subsets than for memory subsets. Rarefaction of sorted-subset datasets indicated incomplete sequencing despite the large sequencing depth. Sampling was restricted to blood, and TCR repertoires in tissue are likely to differ from TCR repertoires in blood. The genetic and exposure-history diversity represented was limited by the small number of donors. Pairwise subsampling indicated that sequencing depth was expected to affect the degree of clonotype sharing among donors.

Using the deep immunoSEQ assay, multiplex PCR amplified TCR CDR3 regions from genomic DNA. Extracted genomic DNA from each cell subset was distributed evenly across all wells of several immunoSEQ 96-well plates, and each plate was treated as a replicate. For sorted subsets, roughly 200 ng of genomic DNA, equivalent to 30,000 or so T cell genomes, went into each replicate PCR. The purified libraries were quantified using a Qubit 3.0 fluorometer, sized with a Bioanalyzer 2100, and then quantified again using the KAPA Library Quantification kit. Each immunoSEQ 96-well plate was sequenced on its own single-read 150-cycle Illumina NextSeq 550 flow cell. The authors' pipeline ran thus. The immunoSEQ output contained only junctional sequences without quality scores, so filtering could not match that applied to full-length reads. Sequences were annotated with PyIR, a Python wrapper for IgBLAST v1.9, and V/J genes and CDR3 were assigned using IMGT germline references. Reads were removed for weak V/J assignments (E-value above 1e-6), missing CDR3, stop codons, out-of-frame junctions, or ambiguous translated residues. V3J clonotypes were defined as sequences sharing the same inferred V gene, J gene, and CDR3 amino acid sequence. Percentage overlap between repertoires was calculated by dividing the number of shared unique clonotypes by the size of the smaller repertoire. Three approaches were used to assess repertoire richness: RTK rarefaction, the Chao1 estimator, and Recon v2.1 estimates of unobserved clonotypes. For all TCRbeta clonotypes obtained by the gDNA method from a few donors, generation probabilities were computed with OLGA. This is the immuneACCESS table as TCRdb keeps it, with only in-frame sequences that have V and J called. A part of the clones is gone; compared with another copy, unresolved V genes explain less than half, and the rest is unexplained. V and J calls and clone size are copied from that table; D and trimming were computed from the DNA. A total of approximately 530,000 clones appear in this sample, roughly 95% of them only once. In total, the top ten clones hold around 0.067% of the sample.

On this clone: Its antigen is not yet known. Within one base of it there is no much larger clone, and no base qualities were kept.

The CDR3 sequence holds 14 residues, the cysteine and phenylalanine included. The sequence is cut down to CDR3 DNA, 42 bases in frame from base 1. For CDR1 and CDR2, the germline V gene lists SNHLY and FYNNEI. V is reduced by 5 bases and J by 6 bases, leaving a spacing of 15 bases between them. The donors were healthy, HIV-negative adults with no recently reported acute infections or vaccinations. All donors were Caucasian adults living in Nashville, Tennessee, USA. CD4+ T cells were enriched through magnetic negative selection, after which naive cells were positively selected on CD45RA and the remaining negative fraction served as the memory subset. Blood was collected by leukapheresis, and PBMCs were isolated by Ficoll-Histopaque density gradient centrifugation and then cryopreserved in liquid nitrogen vapor phase. Purity and quantity of every magnetically sorted T cell population were checked by analytical flow cytometry. Genomic DNA was isolated from each sorted fraction and quantified by UV absorbance on a Nanodrop 2000c.

Sequenced input: naive CD4+ T cells sorted from blood. The cell subset or site label for this specimen denotes: CD45RA+ positively selected. The V gene is TRBV2 and the J gene is TRBJ2-3; matching of 6 bases hints at TRBD2 as the D gene. The sequence was collected from a woman aged 25 to 39 in good health. CDR3 region: CASSRSGSADTQYF. The bases read TGTGCCAGCAGTCGGAGCGGGTCGGCGGATACGCAGTATTTT.